Below, one TCR beta chain is given with its context. Enrolled during active infection, Seattle patients were then followed longitudinally. These data originate in a study of blood T cell repertoires in COVID-19. About the study: In each case, the material was cDNA or gDNA derived from T cells, B-cell-depleted T cells, or PBMCs.

Germline CDR1 reads SQVTM; CDR2 reads ANQGSEA. There are 13 residues in the CDR3. Unmatched junction bases numbered 10, after V lost 6 bases and J lost 7 bases. In the study's own analysis: Cell counts per sample came from amplifying reference gene primers. The data were produced by immunoSEQ multiplex PCR, yet TCRdb's version contains in-frame clones alone and is incomplete. The V and J calls and clone size were taken over from that table, and D and trimming were inferred from the DNA. The sample has 45,000 to 65,000 clones, around 85% seen once. The sequence was obtained from a woman of 80 years or more with COVID-19, enrolled during active disease. The sequencing sample was made of peripheral blood. The chain is built from TRBV29-1 and TRBJ2-3; TRBD2 aligns across 7 bases. The CDR3, as DNA: TGCAGCGTCGGCAGCGGGATTTTGAATACGCAGTATTTT. Encoded protein: CSVGSGILNTQYF.